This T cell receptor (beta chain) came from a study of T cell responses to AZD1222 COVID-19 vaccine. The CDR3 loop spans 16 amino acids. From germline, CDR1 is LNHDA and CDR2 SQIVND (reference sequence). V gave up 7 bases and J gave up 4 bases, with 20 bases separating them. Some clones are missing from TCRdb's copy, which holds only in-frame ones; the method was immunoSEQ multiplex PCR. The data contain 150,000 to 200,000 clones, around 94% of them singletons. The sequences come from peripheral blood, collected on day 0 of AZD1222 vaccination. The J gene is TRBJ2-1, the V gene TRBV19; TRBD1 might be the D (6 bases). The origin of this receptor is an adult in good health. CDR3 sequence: CASTMRGDNPYNEQFF. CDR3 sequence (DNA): TGTGCCAGTACCATGCGAGGGGACAACCCATACAATGAGCAGTTCTTC.